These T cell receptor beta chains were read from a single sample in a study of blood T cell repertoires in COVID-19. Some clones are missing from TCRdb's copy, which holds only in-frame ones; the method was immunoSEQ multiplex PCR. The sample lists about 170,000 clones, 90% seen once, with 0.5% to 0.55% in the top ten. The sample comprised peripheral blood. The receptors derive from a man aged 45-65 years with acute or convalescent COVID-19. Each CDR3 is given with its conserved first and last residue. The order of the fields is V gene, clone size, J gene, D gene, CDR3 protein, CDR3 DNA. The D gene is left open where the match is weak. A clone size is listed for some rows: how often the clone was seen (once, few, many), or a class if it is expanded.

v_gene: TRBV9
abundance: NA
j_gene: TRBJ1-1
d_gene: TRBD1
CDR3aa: CASSLRTGQNTEAFF
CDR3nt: TGTGCCAGCAGCTTGAGGACAGGCCAAAACACTGAAGCTTTCTTT

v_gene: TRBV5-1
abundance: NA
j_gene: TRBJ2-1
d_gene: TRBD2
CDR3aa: CASSGTGLAGIHEQFF
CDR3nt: TGCGCCAGCAGCGGGACGGGACTAGCGGGAATTCATGAGCAGTTCTTC

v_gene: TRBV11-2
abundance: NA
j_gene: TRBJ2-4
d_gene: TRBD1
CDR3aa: CASSLAGGNIQYF
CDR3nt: TGTGCCAGCAGCTTAGCAGGGGGAAACATTCAGTACTTC

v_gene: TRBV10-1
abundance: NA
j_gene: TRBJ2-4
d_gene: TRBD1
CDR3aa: CASSDPSTGVNIQYF
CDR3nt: TGCGCCAGCAGTGACCCCTCAACAGGGGTAAACATTCAGTACTTC

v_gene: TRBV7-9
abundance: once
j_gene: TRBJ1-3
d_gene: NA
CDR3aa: CASSTHRSSGNTIYF
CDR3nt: TGTGCCAGCAGCACGCACCGGTCTTCTGGAAACACCATATATTTT

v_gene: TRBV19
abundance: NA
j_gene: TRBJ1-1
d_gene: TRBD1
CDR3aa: CASSPRTGAKGTEAFF
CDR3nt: TGTGCCAGTAGTCCCAGGACAGGGGCGAAAGGCACTGAAGCTTTCTTT

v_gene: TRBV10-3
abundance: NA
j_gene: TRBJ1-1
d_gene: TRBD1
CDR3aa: CAITQGPYMNTEAFF
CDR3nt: TGTGCCATCACACAGGGGCCTTACATGAACACTGAAGCTTTCTTT

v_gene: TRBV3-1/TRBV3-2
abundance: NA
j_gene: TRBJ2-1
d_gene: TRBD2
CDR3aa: CASSRRPLADNEQFF
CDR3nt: TGTGCCAGCAGTCGCCGGCCTCTAGCGGACAATGAGCAGTTCTTC

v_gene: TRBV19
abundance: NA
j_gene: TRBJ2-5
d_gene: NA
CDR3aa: CASTPGQGPGGTQYF
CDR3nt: TGTGCCAGTACCCCCGGGCAGGGGCCGGGAGGGACCCAGTACTTC

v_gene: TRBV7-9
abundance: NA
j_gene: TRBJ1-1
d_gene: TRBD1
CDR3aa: CASSFHRGSNTEAFF
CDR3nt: TGTGCCAGCAGCTTCCACAGGGGTTCGAACACTGAAGCTTTCTTT

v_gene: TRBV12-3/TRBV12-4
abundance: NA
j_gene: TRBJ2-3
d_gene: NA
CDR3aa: CASSRGNTDTQYF
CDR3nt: TGTGCCAGCAGCCGAGGGAACACAGATACGCAGTATTTT

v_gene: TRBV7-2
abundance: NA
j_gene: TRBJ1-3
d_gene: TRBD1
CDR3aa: CASSLTGVGNTIYF
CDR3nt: TGTGCCAGCAGCCTAACAGGGGTCGGAAACACCATATATTTT

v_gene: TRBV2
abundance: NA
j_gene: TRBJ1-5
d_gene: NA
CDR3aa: CASSGQRNNQPQHF
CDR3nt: TGTGCCAGCAGTGGACAGCGAAACAATCAGCCCCAGCATTTT

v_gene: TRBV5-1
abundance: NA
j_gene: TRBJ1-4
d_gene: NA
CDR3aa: CASSRGTEHNEKLFF
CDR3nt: TGCGCCAGCAGCCGCGGGACGGAACATAATGAAAAACTGTTTTTT

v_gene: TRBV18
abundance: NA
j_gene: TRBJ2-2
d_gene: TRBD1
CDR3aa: CASSPGQSNTGELFF
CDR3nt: TGTGCCAGCTCACCGGGACAGAGTAACACCGGGGAGCTGTTTTTT

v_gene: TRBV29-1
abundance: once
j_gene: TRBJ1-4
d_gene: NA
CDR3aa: CSGRGANEKLFF
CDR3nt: TGCAGCGGCAGGGGTGCTAATGAAAAACTGTTTTTT